The 3 T cell receptor beta chains below all came from one sample that was sequenced in a study of blood T cell repertoires in COVID-19. Libraries were prepared by immunoSEQ multiplex PCR; TCRdb keeps only in-frame clonotypes and omits some of them. The repertoire consists of 25,000 or so clones, with 70% to 90% occurring once and the leading ten covering about 3%. The sample taken for sequencing was peripheral blood. The receptors were sampled from a human donor in a cohort sampled during active COVID-19.

This clone occurred a few times. CDR3 residues: CASSEPGAHQPQHF. CDR3 DNA: TGTGCCAGCAGTGAACCAGGGGCCCATCAGCCCCAGCATTTT. The V call is TRBV25-1, the J call TRBJ1-5, with D possibly being TRBD1 (6 bases). Trimming took 2 bases from V and 5 from J, leaving 10 bases between them. Per the germline V gene, CDR1 is MGHDK and CDR2 is SYGVNS. This CDR3 contains 14 residues.

The chain has TRBV5-1 and TRBJ2-3; TRBD2 matches 7 bases. Germline CDR1 reads SGHRS; CDR2 reads YFSETQ. The CDR3 is made up of 16 amino acids. J gave up 4 bases and V 3 bases, and 11 bases lay outside the gene matches. For the CDR3, the DNA is TGCGCCAGCAGCTCACTACCCGTGGGGGGGGCAGATACGCAGTATTTT. The encoded protein is CASSSLPVGGADTQYF.

The CDR3 DNA is TGCGCCAGCAGCTTTCAGGGGCAGAACACTGAAGCTTTCTTT. Its protein is CASSFQGQNTEAFF. This chain connects TRBV5-1 to TRBJ1-1; perhaps TRBD1 as D (6 bases). Trimming left V 2 bases short and J 1 base short, with 9 bases between. From germline, CDR1 is SGHRS and CDR2 YFSETQ. The CDR3 consists of 14 residues.